This T cell receptor beta chain is from a study of CD8 T cells in Susac syndrome. Purification of the CD8+ and CD4+ T cells relied on negative isolation, and TEMRA cells underwent FACS enrichment. From germline, CDR1 is SGHDT and CDR2 YYEEEE. The CDR3 is 13 residues long. Trimming cost V 5 bases and J 5 bases, with 13 bases left between them. Reverse transcription of about 0.5 to 1 ug RNA used random hexamers. The immunoSEQ assay covered 54 Vbeta and 13 Jbeta segments for CDR3. One entry per CDR3 protein, called by TCRdb with MiXCR from the immunoSEQ multiplex PCR reads. The table lists around 160,000 distinct CDR3 sequences, just under 95% of them singletons.

V usage is TRBV5-6 and J usage is TRBJ1-1; no firm D call. What was sequenced was CD4+ T cells from PBMCs. The sequence derives from a human donor in good health. The CDR3 coding sequence is TGTGCCAGCAGTCCGGAGGGATGGACTGAAGCTTTCTTT. Protein sequence: CASSPEGWTEAFF.